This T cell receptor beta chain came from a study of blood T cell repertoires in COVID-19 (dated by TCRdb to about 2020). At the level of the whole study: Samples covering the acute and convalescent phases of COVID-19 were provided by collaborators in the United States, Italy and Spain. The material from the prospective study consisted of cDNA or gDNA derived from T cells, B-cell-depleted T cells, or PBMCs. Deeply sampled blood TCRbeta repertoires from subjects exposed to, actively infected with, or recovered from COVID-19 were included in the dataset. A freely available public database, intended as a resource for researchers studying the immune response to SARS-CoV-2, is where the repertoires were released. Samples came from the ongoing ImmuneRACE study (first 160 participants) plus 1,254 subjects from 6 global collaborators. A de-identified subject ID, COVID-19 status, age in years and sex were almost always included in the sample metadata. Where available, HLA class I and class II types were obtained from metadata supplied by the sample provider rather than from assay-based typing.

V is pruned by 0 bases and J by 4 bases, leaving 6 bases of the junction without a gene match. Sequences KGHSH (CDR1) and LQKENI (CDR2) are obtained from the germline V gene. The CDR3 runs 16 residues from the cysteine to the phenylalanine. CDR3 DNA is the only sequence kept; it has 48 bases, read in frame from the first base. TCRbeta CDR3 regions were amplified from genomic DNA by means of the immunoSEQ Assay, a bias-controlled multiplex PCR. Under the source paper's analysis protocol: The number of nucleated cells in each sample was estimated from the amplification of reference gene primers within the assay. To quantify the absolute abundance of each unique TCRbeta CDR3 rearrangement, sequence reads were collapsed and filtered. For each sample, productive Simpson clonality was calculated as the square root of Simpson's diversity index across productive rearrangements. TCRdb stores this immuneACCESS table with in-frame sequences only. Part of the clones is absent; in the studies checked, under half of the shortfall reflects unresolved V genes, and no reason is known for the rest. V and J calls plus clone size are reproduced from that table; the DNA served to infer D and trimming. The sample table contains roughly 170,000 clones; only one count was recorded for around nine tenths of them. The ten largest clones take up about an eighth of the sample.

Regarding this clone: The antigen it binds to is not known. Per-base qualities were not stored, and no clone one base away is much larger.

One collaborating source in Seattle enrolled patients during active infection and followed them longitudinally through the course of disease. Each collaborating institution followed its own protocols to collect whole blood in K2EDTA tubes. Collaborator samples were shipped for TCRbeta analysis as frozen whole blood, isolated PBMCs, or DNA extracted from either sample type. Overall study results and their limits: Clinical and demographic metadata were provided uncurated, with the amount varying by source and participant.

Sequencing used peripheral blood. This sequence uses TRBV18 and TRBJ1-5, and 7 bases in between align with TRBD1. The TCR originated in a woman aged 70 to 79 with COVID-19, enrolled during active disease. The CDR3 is CASSPPGRGRNQPQHF. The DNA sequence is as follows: TGTGCCAGCTCACCACCGGGAAGGGGGCGAAATCAGCCCCAGCATTTT.